A single T cell receptor beta chain is shown here with its context. Germline and junction disagree at one end, which may indicate a read error. PCR amplification relied on 60 Vbeta primers (plus 13 Jbeta primers). Only in-frame clones appear in the TCRdb table, and some are missing; sequencing was by immunoSEQ multiplex PCR. The table lists about 72,000 clones, roughly 77% of them singletons. This entry belongs to a study of cytomegalovirus exposure and HLA in healthy donors. The CDR3 runs 14 residues. Germline assignment: CDR1 SGHTA and CDR2 FQGNSA. This chain links TRBV7-2 with TRBJ1-2; D perhaps matches TRBD1 (6 bases). This sequence was found in a human donor in good health. Sequencing was carried out using PBMCs. CDR3 DNA: TGTGCCAGCAGCTTAGGGCTTCAGGGGTATGGCTACCCCTTC. Translated, it gives CASSLGLQGYGYPF.